These 23 T cell receptor beta chains were sequenced from one sample in a study of blood T cell repertoires in COVID-19. Some clones are missing from TCRdb's copy, which holds only in-frame ones; the method was immunoSEQ multiplex PCR. The table has fewer than 35,000 clones, about 82% seen once. Input material: peripheral blood. The source is a man in his sixties with active COVID-19.

The chain uses TRBV7-9 and TRBJ2-7; D possibly corresponds to TRBD2 (5 bases). The germline gives CDR1 SEHNR, CDR2 FQNEAQ (reference sequence). V lost 3 bases and J 2 bases, leaving 14 bases between the germline ends. This CDR3 comprises 15 residues. CDR3 DNA: TGTGCCAGCAGCTTCGTCTTGGCGGGCACCTACGAGCAGTACTTC. Translation: CASSFVLAGTYEQYF.

This clone has only a few counts. The V call is TRBV28, the J call TRBJ2-5; tentatively, D is TRBD1 (6 bases). This CDR3 spans 12 amino acids. Trimming removed 5 bases at V and 2 bases at J, with 6 bases between. Germline lookup yields CDR1 MDHEN and CDR2 SYDVKM. The CDR3 bases are TGTGCCAGCAGTGGACAGCAAGAGACCCAGTACTTC. It is translated as CASSGQQETQYF.

The V gene is TRBV5-5, the J gene TRBJ2-4; weak D call: TRBD2 (6 bases). Germline assignment: CDR1 SGHKS and CDR2 YYEKEE (reference sequence). The CDR3 covers 13 residues. V was pared by 4 bases and J by 9 bases, with 14 bases between. Here the CDR3 DNA reads TGTGCCAGCAGCCTAAGTGGGGGGAGCATTCAGTACTTC. Translation: CASSLSGGSIQYF. Filled out from reference TRBV5-5 and TRBJ2-4, the complete variable domain reads DAGVTQSPTHLIKTRGQQVTLRCSPISGHKSVSWYQQVLGQGPQFIFQYYEKEERGRGNFPDRFSARQFPNYSSELNVNALLLGDSALYLCASSLSGGSIQYFGAGTRLSVL.

V is TRBV5-5 and J is TRBJ2-1; 7 positions agree with TRBD2. The trim removed 0 bases at V and 0 bases at J, leaving 3 bases unmatched. The CDR3 has 16 amino acids. CDR1 and CDR2 from the germline V gene are SGHKS and YYEKEE (reference sequence). Here the CDR3 DNA reads TGTGCCAGCAGCTTGGCTCTAGCGGTCTCCTACAATGAGCAGTTCTTC. It encodes CASSLALAVSYNEQFF.

CDR3 coding DNA: TGTGCCAGCAGCTCCACAGGGTTGGGCACGGCTTTCTTT. Protein product: CASSSTGLGTAFF. The rearrangement uses TRBV11-2 and TRBJ1-1; D is possibly TRBD1 (6 bases). The CDR3 has 13 residues. Trimming cost V 4 bases and J 11 bases, with 17 bases left between them. The germline gives CDR1 SGHAT, CDR2 FQNNGV.

The rearrangement links TRBV7-2 to TRBJ1-5; maybe TRBD1 (5 bases). With 1 base removed from V and 6 bases from J, the gap between germline ends came to 16 bases. The germline V gene has CDR1 SGHTA and CDR2 FQGNSA. This CDR3 has 16 amino acids. CDR3 sequence: CASSLEGGGVRQPQHF. CDR3 nucleotide sequence: TGTGCCAGCAGCTTAGAGGGCGGGGGAGTGCGTCAGCCCCAGCATTTT.

A few counts support this clone. J is TRBJ1-2 and V is TRBV19; the match to TRBD1 covers 7 bases. The germline V gene has CDR1 LNHDA and CDR2 SQIVND (reference sequence). V lost 6 bases to trimming and J lost 3 bases; unmatched junction nucleotides: 4. CDR3 length: 13 residues. The CDR3 is CASRPTGHYGYTF. The CDR3 DNA is TGTGCCAGTAGACCGACAGGGCACTATGGCTACACCTTC.

The chain employs TRBV15 and TRBJ2-3; D may be TRBD2 (5 bases). The V end was cut by 5 bases, the J end by 1 base, with 16 bases between. The germline V gene encodes CDR1 LNHNV and CDR2 YYDKDF (reference sequence). The CDR3 contains 16 residues. In DNA, the CDR3 is TGTGCCACCAGCCGGCGGACTGGTAGGGGCACAGATACGCAGTATTTT. It is translated as CATSRRTGRGTDTQYF.

CDR3 region: CATSRDLLAGGHEQFF. The CDR3 DNA is TGTGCCACCAGCAGAGATTTACTAGCGGGAGGGCATGAGCAGTTCTTC. V and J are TRBV15 and TRBJ2-1; 13 bases agree with TRBD2. In germline, CDR1 is LNHNV, CDR2 YYDKDF (reference sequence). Unmatched junction bases numbered 4, after V lost 0 bases and J lost 8 bases. This CDR3 spans 16 amino acids.

By share, this clone ranks as medium-sized (0.01 to 0.1%). The chain has TRBV4-1 and TRBJ2-3; 9 bases match TRBD2. CDR3 length equals 15 residues. Germline V lookup: CDR1 MGHRA, CDR2 YSYEKL. The J segment lost 8 bases and the V segment lost 1 base, leaving 7 bases of the junction unmatched. DNA for the CDR3: TGCGCCAGCAGCCAAGCTCTTAGCGGGAGACTTACGCAGTATTTT. It encodes CASSQALSGRLTQYF.

This chain links TRBV24-1 with TRBJ2-7; a possible D gene is TRBD1 (6 bases). The CDR3 consists of 13 residues. Per germline, CDR1 KGHDR and CDR2 SFDVKD. Trimming removed 4 bases at V and 3 bases at J, with 9 bases between. For the CDR3, the DNA is TGTGCCACCAGTGAGGCACAGGGCTACGAGCAGTACTTC. This encodes CATSEAQGYEQYF.

The CDR3 bases are TGTGCCAGCAGCTTCGGGACAGCCCCTAAAGAGACCCAGTACTTC. It translates to CASSFGTAPKETQYF. The V and J genes are TRBV5-6 and TRBJ2-5; 7 bases are shared with TRBD1. Trimming cost V 2 bases and J 3 bases; bases outside gene matches: 7. The CDR3 sequence is 15 residues long. The germline gives CDR1 SGHDT, CDR2 YYEEEE.

This clone was detected only once. This sequence joins TRBV7-3 and TRBJ2-3; the D gene is possibly TRBD2 (6 bases). The CDR3 consists of 12 residues. Deletions cut 3 bases from V and 5 bases from J, with 6 bases between. Germline CDR1 reads SGHTA; CDR2 reads FQGTGA. CDR3 DNA: TGTGCCAGCAGCTTGGGACTAGATACGCAGTATTTT. It specifies CASSLGLDTQYF.

This chain connects TRBV3-1 (or the pseudogene TRBV3-2) to TRBJ1-1; 8 positions agree with TRBD1. V lost 1 base, J lost 7 bases, and 14 bases stayed unmatched. Germline CDR1 LGHDT, CDR2 YNNKEL (reference sequence). There are 17 residues in the CDR3. CDR3: CASSQVPLRRGRGEAFF. The CDR3 coding sequence is TGTGCCAGCAGCCAAGTACCCCTCCGCAGGGGGCGGGGTGAAGCTTTCTTT.

The chain has TRBV6-5 and TRBJ2-5; TRBD1 aligns across 8 bases. Trimming cost V 5 bases and J 7 bases; bases outside gene matches: 9. Germline CDR1 and CDR2: MNHEY and SVGAGI. This CDR3 is built from 14 residues. Here the CDR3 reads CASSRDRLVVTQYF. CDR3 nucleotide sequence: TGTGCCAGCAGTCGGGACAGGCTTGTTGTGACCCAGTACTTC.

This clone appeared a few times. This rearrangement joins TRBV2 to TRBJ1-3; 7 bases fit TRBD1. Germline V gene lookup returns CDR1 SNHLY and CDR2 FYNNEI. There are 16 residues in the CDR3. V gave up 5 bases and J gave up 0 bases; unmatched junction bases: 7. DNA of the CDR3: TGTGCCAGCAGTCCTCAGACAGGGAACTCTGGAAACACCATATATTTT. The encoded protein is CASSPQTGNSGNTIYF.

The chain couples TRBV5-1 to TRBJ2-3, with 8 positions matching TRBD2. The germline V gene encodes CDR1 SGHRS and CDR2 YFSETQ. V dropped 4 bases and J dropped 6; count of bases not matched to a gene: 4. The CDR3 extends over 13 amino acids. The CDR3 region is CASSPGRDDTQYF. The CDR3 bases are TGCGCCAGCAGCCCCGGGAGGGATGATACGCAGTATTTT.

This clone came up a few times. V usage is TRBV5-1 and J usage is TRBJ1-3; D is uncertain. V was trimmed by 2 bases and J by 4 bases, leaving 13 bases between them. The CDR3 extends over 15 amino acids. Germline CDR1 is SGHRS and CDR2 is YFSETQ. CDR3 loop: CASSFGSAGGNTIYF. The CDR3 DNA sequence: TGCGCCAGCAGCTTCGGGTCCGCCGGAGGAAACACCATATATTTT.

The chain recombines TRBV27 with TRBJ2-5; D is possibly TRBD1 (6 bases). This CDR3 has 14 amino acids. Germline loops: CDR1 MNHEY, CDR2 SMNVEV (reference sequence). Trimming removed 3 bases from V and 3 bases from J, with 11 bases in between. CDR3 amino acids: CASSFQGQEETQYF. The CDR3 DNA is TGTGCCAGCAGTTTCCAGGGACAAGAAGAGACCCAGTACTTC.

This chain connects TRBV6-5 to TRBJ2-3; 7 bases are shared with TRBD2. The CDR3 runs 15 residues. Germline CDR1 reads MNHEY; CDR2 reads SVGAGI. With 5 bases clipped from V and 5 bases from J, the junction kept 10 bases outside the gene matches. The CDR3 loop reads CASSLLAVLGDTQYF. CDR3 DNA sequence: TGTGCCAGCAGTCTTCTAGCGGTACTGGGAGATACGCAGTATTTT.

The chain uses TRBV27 and TRBJ2-2; D call uncertain. This CDR3 region has 15 residues. Germline V gene data show CDR1 as MNHEY and CDR2 as SMNVEV (reference sequence). V shed 5 bases and J shed 1 base, with 11 bases lying between them. CDR3 sequence reads: CASSPSTRNTGELFF. CDR3 nucleotide sequence: TGTGCCAGCAGTCCTTCGACAAGGAACACCGGGGAGCTGTTTTTT.

The rearrangement links TRBV5-1 to TRBJ2-1, with 8 bases fitting TRBD2. Germline trimming cut 4 bases from V and 0 bases from J; bases unmatched to any gene: 12. This CDR3 contains 18 residues. Germline assignment: CDR1 SGHRS and CDR2 YFSETQ. The CDR3 region is CASSPGTSAMSSYNEQFF. CDR3 sequence (DNA): TGCGCCAGCAGCCCGGGGACTAGTGCTATGAGCTCCTACAATGAGCAGTTCTTC.

The chain links TRBV28 to TRBJ2-1; D possibly corresponds to TRBD1 (6 bases). The CDR3 totals 14 residues. The germline V gene encodes CDR1 MDHEN and CDR2 SYDVKM. The V gene lost 5 bases and the J gene lost 4 bases, with 12 bases spanning the gap. The CDR3 region has the DNA TGTGCCAGCAGTCCCTCCAGGGGATACAATGAGCAGTTCTTC. This translates into CASSPSRGYNEQFF.